The rows below give T cell receptor beta chains drawn from one sample of a study of radiation and T cells in renal cell carcinoma. The table came from immunoSEQ multiplex PCR; TCRdb's copy has only in-frame clones and leaves some out. The table lists 60,000 to 75,000 clones, roughly 80% of them singletons. The sequencing here drew on blood, taken from a patient whose treatment included radiotherapy and nephrectomy. The receptors here all came from a man in his 60s with renal cell carcinoma. Each CDR3 is given with its conserved first and last residue. Each record gives: D gene, V gene, J gene, clone size, CDR3 DNA, CDR3 protein. A D gene is named only where the DNA matches it firmly. Part of the rows lack a size; the others show once, few, many or a class for expanded clones.

.	TRBV5-1	TRBJ2-1	.	TGCGCCAGCAGAAGGGAGTCCTACAATGAGCAGTTCTTC	CASRRESYNEQFF
.	TRBV25-1	TRBJ2-7	.	TGTGCCAGCAGAACCGGGTTCAGCTACGAGCAGTACTTC	CASRTGFSYEQYF
.	TRBV7-2	TRBJ1-2	.	TGTGCCAGCAGCTTTCCAGGGGCCAACAACTATGGCTACACCTTC	CASSFPGANNYGYTF
.	TRBV21-1	TRBJ2-1	.	TGTGCCACTCGACTAGTAGCAATCAATGAGCAGTTCTTC	CATRLVAINEQFF
.	TRBV5-1	TRBJ2-1	.	TGCGCCAGCAGCTTGAGGGGGGGCAATGAGCAGTTCTTC	CASSLRGGNEQFF
.	TRBV16	TRBJ1-1	.	TGTGCCAGCAGCCAAAAACTAGGTGGTTTACCCCCTGAAGCTTTCTTT	CASSQKLGGLPPEAFF
TRBD2	TRBV6-6	TRBJ2-1	.	TGTGCCAGCAGTTATGGTCAGCTAGCGGGAGACAATGAGCAGTTCTTC	CASSYGQLAGDNEQFF
TRBD2	TRBV12-5	TRBJ2-1	.	TGTGCTAGTGGTTTATGGAACGGGGGGGGTGAGCAGTTCTTC	CASGLWNGGGEQFF
.	TRBV10-3	TRBJ1-1	.	TGTGCCATCAGTGATAACAGGGCAAACACTGAAGCTTTCTTT	CAISDNRANTEAFF
.	TRBV7-9	TRBJ2-1	.	TGTGCCAGCAGCTCCAAGAGGGCCCTAGGGAATGAGCAGTTCTTC	CASSSKRALGNEQFF
TRBD2	TRBV6-1	TRBJ2-5	.	TGTGCCAGCGATTTTTCGGGACTAGCTGGGGAGACCCAGTACTTC	CASDFSGLAGETQYF
.	TRBV2	TRBJ2-7	.	TGTGCCAGCAGTGGCTATGAGGGCTACGAGCAGTACTTC	CASSGYEGYEQYF
.	TRBV12-5	TRBJ2-5	.	TGTGCTAGTGGCCCTTGGGGTTCGGAGACCCAGTACTTC	CASGPWGSETQYF
.	TRBV29-1	TRBJ2-2	.	TGCAGCGTTGGGGGGTTCAGCGGGGAGCTGTTTTTT	CSVGGFSGELFF
.	TRBV30	TRBJ2-3	.	TGTGCCTGGAGGGTGGCAAATACGCAGTATTTT	CAWRVANTQYF
.	TRBV10-3	TRBJ2-1	.	TGTGCCATCAGTTCGACAGGCTCAGGTACAAGTGAGCAGTTCTTC	CAISSTGSGTSEQFF
.	TRBV30	TRBJ1-3	.	TGTGCCTGGATCAGAGAGTCTAAACTATACTCTGGAAACACCATATATTTT	CAWIRESKLYSGNTIYF
.	TRBV11-2	TRBJ2-3	.	TGTGCCAGCAGCTTAACCCGGGGCACAGATACGCAGTATTTT	CASSLTRGTDTQYF
.	TRBV27	TRBJ2-5	.	TGTGCCAGCAGTTTCCGGCAGGCGAACCAAGAGACCCAGTACTTC	CASSFRQANQETQYF
.	TRBV7-8	TRBJ1-5	.	TGTGCCAGCAGCGGATGGGATTTCAATCAGCCCCAGCATTTT	CASSGWDFNQPQHF
TRBD2	TRBV5-1	TRBJ2-1	.	TGCGCCAGCAGCACCGGGACTAGGAATGACAATGAGCAGTTCTTC	CASSTGTRNDNEQFF
.	TRBV2	TRBJ2-5	.	TGTGCCAGCAGGAGCCAGGGGTTCTCGGAGACCCAGTACTTC	CASRSQGFSETQYF
TRBD1	TRBV18	TRBJ1-2	.	TGTGCCAGCTCACCGACAGGGGCTTTCTATGGCTACACCTTC	CASSPTGAFYGYTF
.	TRBV6-6	TRBJ1-2	.	TGTGCCACGTTCTCCGGGACGGCGATAAACTATGGCTACACCTTC	CATFSGTAINYGYTF
.	TRBV14	TRBJ1-4	few	TGTGCCAGCACCGCTGGAGATCGAAAACTGTTTTTT	CASTAGDRKLFF
.	TRBV5-4	TRBJ2-2	.	TGTGCCAGCAGCTTGGGGCACTGGGGAAGGGACACCGGGGAGCTGTTTTTT	CASSLGHWGRDTGELFF
TRBD1	TRBV6-5	TRBJ1-4	.	TGTGCCAGCAGTTACTCGAACAGGGGTAATGAAAAACTGTTTTTT	CASSYSNRGNEKLFF
TRBD1	TRBV11-2	TRBJ2-5	.	TGTGCCAGCAGCTTAGATCTATTCACAGGGGGTCTCCACGAGACCCAGTACTTC	CASSLDLFTGGLHETQYF
.	TRBV5-6	TRBJ1-6	.	TGTGCCAGCAGCTTGGTTTCGCGGGACTATAATTCACCCCTCCACTTT	CASSLVSRDYNSPLHF